This T cell receptor (beta chain) is drawn from a study of blood T cell repertoires in COVID-19. Overall study context: Acute and convalescent COVID-19 samples came from the United States, Italy and Spain. The cDNA or gDNA used as material had been derived from T cells, B-cell-depleted T cells, or PBMCs.

V dropped 2 bases and J dropped 2; count of bases not matched to a gene: 6. The CDR3 sequence is 16 residues long. Germline V gene sequence: CDR1 SGHNT, CDR2 YYREEE (reference sequence). As originally analysed: By means of reference gene primer amplification, nucleated cell counts were estimated. Sequencing used immunoSEQ multiplex PCR; TCRdb keeps in-frame clones, though not all of them. D and trimming come from the DNA, and the V and J calls and clone size come from that table. The sample holds around 97,000 clones, more than 85% seen once. This chain links TRBV5-4 with TRBJ1-1; 10 nucleotides agree with TRBD1. Specimen: peripheral blood. The receptor comes from a human donor in a cohort sampled during active COVID-19. Here the CDR3 DNA reads TGTGCCAGCAGCTTAACCGGGACAGGGGTAAACACTGAAGCTTTCTTT. Protein sequence: CASSLTGTGVNTEAFF.